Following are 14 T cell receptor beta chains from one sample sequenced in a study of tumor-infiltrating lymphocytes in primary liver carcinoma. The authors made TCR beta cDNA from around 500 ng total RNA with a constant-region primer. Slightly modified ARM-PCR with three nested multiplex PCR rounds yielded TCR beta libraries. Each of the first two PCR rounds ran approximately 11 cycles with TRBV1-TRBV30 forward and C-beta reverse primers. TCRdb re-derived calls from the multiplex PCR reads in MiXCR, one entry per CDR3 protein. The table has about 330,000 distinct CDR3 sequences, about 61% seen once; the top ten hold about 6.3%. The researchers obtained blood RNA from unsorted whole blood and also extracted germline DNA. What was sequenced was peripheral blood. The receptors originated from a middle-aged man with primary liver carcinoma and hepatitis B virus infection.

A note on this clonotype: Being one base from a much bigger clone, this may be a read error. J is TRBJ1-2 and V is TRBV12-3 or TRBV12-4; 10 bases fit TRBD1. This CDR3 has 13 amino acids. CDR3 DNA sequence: TGTACCAGCAGGGGGACAGGGGACTATGGCTACACCTTC. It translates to CTSRGTGDYGYTF.

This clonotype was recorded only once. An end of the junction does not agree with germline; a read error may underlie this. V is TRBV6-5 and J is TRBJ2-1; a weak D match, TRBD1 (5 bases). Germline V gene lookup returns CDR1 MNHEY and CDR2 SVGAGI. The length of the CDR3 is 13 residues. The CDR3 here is CASSYRWGSEQFF. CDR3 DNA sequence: TGTGCTAGCAGTTACAGGTGGGGAAGTGAGCAGTTCTTC.

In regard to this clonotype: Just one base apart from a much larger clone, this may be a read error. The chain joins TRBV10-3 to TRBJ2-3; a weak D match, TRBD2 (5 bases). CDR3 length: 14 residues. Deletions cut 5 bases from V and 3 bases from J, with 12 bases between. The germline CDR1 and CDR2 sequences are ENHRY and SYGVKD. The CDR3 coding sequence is TGTGCCATCAGTCGCGAGGGATGGACAGATACGCAGTATTTT. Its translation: CAISREGWTDTQYF.

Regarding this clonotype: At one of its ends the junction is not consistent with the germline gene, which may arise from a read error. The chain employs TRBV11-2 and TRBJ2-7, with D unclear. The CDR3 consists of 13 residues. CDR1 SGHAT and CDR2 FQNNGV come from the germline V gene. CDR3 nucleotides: TGTGCCAGTAGCTTGACACCCGGCGCGGATCAGTACTTC. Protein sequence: CASSLTPGADQYF.

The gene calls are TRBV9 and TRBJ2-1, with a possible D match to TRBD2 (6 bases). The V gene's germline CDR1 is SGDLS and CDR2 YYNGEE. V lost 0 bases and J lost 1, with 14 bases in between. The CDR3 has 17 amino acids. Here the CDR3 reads CASSVGTGVRSYNEQFF. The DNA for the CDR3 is TGTGCCAGCAGCGTAGGTACGGGAGTAAGGTCCTACAATGAGCAGTTCTTC.

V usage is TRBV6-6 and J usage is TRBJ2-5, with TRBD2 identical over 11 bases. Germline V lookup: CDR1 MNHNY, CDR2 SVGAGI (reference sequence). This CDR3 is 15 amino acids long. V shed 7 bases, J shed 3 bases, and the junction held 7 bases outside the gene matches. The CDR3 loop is CASKKLAGEEETQYF. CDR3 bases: TGTGCCAGCAAGAAACTAGCGGGAGAGGAAGAGACCCAGTACTTC.

This CDR3 is CASSIRTSGRYSYEQYF. The DNA of the CDR3 is TGTGCCAGTAGTATTCGGACTAGCGGGAGATATTCCTACGAGCAGTACTTC. The chain couples TRBV19 to TRBJ2-7, with 13 bases identical to TRBD2. J lost 1 base, V lost 3 bases, and 6 bases had no gene match. The germline V gene encodes CDR1 LNHDA and CDR2 SQIVND (reference sequence). The CDR3 length is 17 residues. The variable domain in full, with the rest retrieved from reference TRBV19 and TRBJ2-7, is DGGITQSPKYLFRKEGQNVTLSCEQNLNHDAMYWYRQDPGQGLRLIYYSQIVNDFQKGDIAEGYSVSREKKESFPLTVTSAQKNPTAFYLCASSIRTSGRYSYEQYFGPGTRLTVT.

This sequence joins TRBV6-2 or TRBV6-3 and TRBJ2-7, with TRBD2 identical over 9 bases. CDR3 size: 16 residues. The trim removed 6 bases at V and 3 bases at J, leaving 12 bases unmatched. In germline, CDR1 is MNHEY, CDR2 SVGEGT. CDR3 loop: CASRRPTSGRSYEQYF. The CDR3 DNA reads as TGTGCCAGCAGACGCCCAACTAGCGGGCGAAGCTACGAGCAGTACTTC.

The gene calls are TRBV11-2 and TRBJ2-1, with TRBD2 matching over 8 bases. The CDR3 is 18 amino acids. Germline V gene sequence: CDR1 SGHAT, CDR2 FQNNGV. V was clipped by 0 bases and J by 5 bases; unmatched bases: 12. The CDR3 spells CASSLDNGRARSHNEQFF. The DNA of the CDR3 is TGTGCCAGCAGCTTAGATAACGGGAGGGCACGTTCACACAATGAGCAGTTCTTC.

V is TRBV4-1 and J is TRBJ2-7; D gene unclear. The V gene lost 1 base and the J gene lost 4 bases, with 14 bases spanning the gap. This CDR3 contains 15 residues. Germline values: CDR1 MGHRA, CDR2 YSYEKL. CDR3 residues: CASSQGFGPIYEQYF. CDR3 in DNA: TGCGCCAGCAGCCAAGGGTTCGGGCCAATTTACGAGCAGTACTTC.

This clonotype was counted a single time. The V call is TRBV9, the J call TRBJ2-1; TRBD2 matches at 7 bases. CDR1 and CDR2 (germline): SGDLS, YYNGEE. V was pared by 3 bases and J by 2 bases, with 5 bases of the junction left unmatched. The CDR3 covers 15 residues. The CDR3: CASSAAGTTYNEQFF. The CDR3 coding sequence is TGTGCCAGCAGCGCAGCTGGGACTACCTACAATGAGCAGTTCTTC.

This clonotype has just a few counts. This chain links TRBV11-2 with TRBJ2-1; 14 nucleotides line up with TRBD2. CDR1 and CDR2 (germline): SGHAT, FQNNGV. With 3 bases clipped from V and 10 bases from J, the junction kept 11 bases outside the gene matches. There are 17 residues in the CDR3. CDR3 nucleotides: TGTGCCAGCAGCTTTAACTGGGGACTAGCGGGAGTTGGGGAGCAGTTCTTC. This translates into CASSFNWGLAGVGEQFF. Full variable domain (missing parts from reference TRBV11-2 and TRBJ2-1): EAGVAQSPRYKIIEKRQSVAFWCNPISGHATLYWYQQILGQGPKLLIQFQNNGVVDDSQLPKDRFSAERLKGVDSTLKIQPAKLEDSAVYLCASSFNWGLAGVGEQFFGPGTRLTVL.

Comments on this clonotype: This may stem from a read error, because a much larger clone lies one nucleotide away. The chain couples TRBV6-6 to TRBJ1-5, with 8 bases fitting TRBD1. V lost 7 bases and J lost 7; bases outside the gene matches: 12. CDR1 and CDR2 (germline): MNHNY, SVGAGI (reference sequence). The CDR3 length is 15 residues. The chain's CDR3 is CASILSGQESQPQHF. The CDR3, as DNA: TGTGCCAGCATCCTCTCGGGACAGGAAAGCCAGCCCCAGCATTTT.

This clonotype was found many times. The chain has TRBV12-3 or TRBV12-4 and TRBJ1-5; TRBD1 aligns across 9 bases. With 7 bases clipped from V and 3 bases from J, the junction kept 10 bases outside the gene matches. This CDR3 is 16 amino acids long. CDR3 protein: CASNPAGTGINQPQHF. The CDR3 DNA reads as TGTGCCAGCAACCCAGCCGGGACAGGGATCAATCAGCCCCAGCATTTT.